This T cell receptor beta chain was observed in a study of blood T cells in healthy people across ages. A second about 6 to 11 cycle PCR used barcoded and J-beta primers. TCRdb re-analysed the 5' RACE reads in MiXCR, keeping a single row per CDR3 protein. The table includes roughly 720,000 distinct CDR3 sequences, about 48% detected once. This CDR3 region has 13 residues. Germline V gene lookup returns CDR1 SGHAT and CDR2 FQDESV (reference sequence). Deletions cut 5 bases from V and 5 bases from J, with 12 bases between. The TCR originated in a man aged 80 or over in good health. Sequencing input: blood. The chain joins TRBV11-1 to TRBJ1-2; maybe TRBD1 (5 bases). The CDR3 loop is CASSTVSGYGYTF. The CDR3 DNA sequence: TGTGCCAGCAGCACCGTCTCAGGGTATGGCTACACCTTC. The full variable domain, rest sourced from reference TRBV11-1 and TRBJ1-2, is EAEVAQSPRYKITEKSQAVAFWCDPISGHATLYWYRQILGQGPELLVQFQDESVVDDSQLPKDRFSAERLKGVDSTLKIQPAELGDSAMYLCASSTVSGYGYTFGSGTRLTVV.